This T cell receptor beta chain was identified during a study of blood T cell repertoires in COVID-19 (dated by TCRdb to the early 2020s). Notes on the research overall: Samples from collaborators originated in the United States, Italy and Spain and spanned both the acute and convalescent phases of COVID-19. Deeply sampled blood TCRbeta repertoires from subjects exposed to, actively infected with, or recovered from COVID-19 were included in the dataset. Sample metadata almost always included a de-identified subject ID, COVID-19 status, age in years and sex. The samples were drawn from two sources: the first 160 participants of the ongoing ImmuneRACE study, and approximately 1,300 subjects contributed by 6 global collaborators. Where HLA class I and class II types were available, the types were taken from metadata supplied by the sample provider, not from assay-based typing. The material from the prospective study consisted of cDNA or gDNA derived from T cells, B-cell-depleted T cells, or PBMCs. The repertoires were made available in a free public database intended to serve as a resource for research on the immune response to SARS-CoV-2.

Comments on this clone: Its antigen remains unidentified. Base-call qualities are not available, and no considerably larger clone is one nucleotide away.

The immunoSEQ Assay, a bias-controlled multiplex PCR, was used to amplify TCRbeta CDR3 regions from genomic DNA. The authors processed their data as follows. Nucleated cell counts per sample were estimated from amplification of reference gene primers within the assay. To quantify the absolute abundance of each unique TCRbeta CDR3 rearrangement, sequence reads were collapsed and filtered. Productive Simpson clonality was computed per sample as the square root of Simpson's diversity index over productive rearrangements. Held by TCRdb, this immuneACCESS table contains in-frame sequences only and omits some clones. Under half of the omission traces to an unresolved V gene where checked; the cause of the rest is unknown. The V and J calls and clone size come from that table; D and trimming were worked out from the DNA. Present in this sample are 24,000 or so clones, roughly 91% of which were seen just once. The ten biggest clones cover 13% of the sample.

Collaborating institutions collected whole blood in K2EDTA tubes following their own protocols. Collaborator samples were shipped for TCRbeta analysis as frozen whole blood, isolated PBMCs, or DNA extracted from either sample type. Here is what the overall study found, with its caveats: The quantity of clinical and demographic metadata differed by source and by participant and was supplied without curation.

The V and J ends are trimmed by 2 bases and 7 bases, leaving 13 bases between them. The germline V gene encodes CDR1 MNHEY and CDR2 SVGAGI. The CDR3 holds 14 amino acids from the cysteine to the phenylalanine. The DNA shown is the 42-base CDR3, in frame from base 1. Rearrangement joined TRBV6-5 to TRBJ2-3, with the D segment identity uncertain. Sequenced: peripheral blood. The sequence came from a human donor in a cohort sampled during active COVID-19. The donor label of this sample is uncertain. The CDR3 loop reads CASSYRQVSYTQYF. The DNA sequence is TGTGCCAGCAGTTACCGGCAGGTGTCGTATACGCAGTATTTT.